This TCR beta chain is drawn from a study of long-term antiretroviral therapy in people with HIV. Every donor contributed at least one pre-ART and at least two post-ART PBMC samples. Specimens carried 1-10 million cryopreserved PBMC before DNA extraction. With 5 bases removed from V and 5 bases from J, the gap between germline ends came to 15 bases. CDR1 and CDR2 (germline): SGHVS, FNYEAQ. The CDR3 has 14 amino acids. Version v3.0 of the immunoSEQ assay was performed at survey level. The assay was immunoSEQ multiplex PCR, and TCRdb's table has in-frame clones only and misses some. The sample yields over 25,000 clones, around 96% seen once.

The V and J genes are TRBV7-6 and TRBJ2-5; perhaps TRBD2 as D (6 bases). This TCR was sampled from a man aged 30 to 39 with HIV. Source: unsorted PBMCs, taken around 6.6 years after starting antiretroviral therapy. The chain's CDR3 is CASSPTGGDETQYF. CDR3 coding DNA: TGTGCCAGCAGCCCCACTGGCGGGGACGAGACCCAGTACTTC.